In its sample, the clone carrying this T cell receptor (beta chain) was seen a few times. This specimen belongs to a study of human T cells and chemical hapten exposure. Time point defined: patch test 2, 6 weeks after DPC sensitization. The treatment denotes: therapeutic diphenylcyclopropenone sensitization with weekly scalp DPC. This CDR3 spans 13 amino acids. Trimming pared 3 bases from V and 8 bases from J, leaving 11 bases between. Each CDR3 protein gets one entry after TCRdb re-called the RACE reads with MiXCR. The data show about 380,000 distinct CDR3 sequences, about 6.9% seen once. The sequence came from a woman aged 18-30 years with alopecia areata. Some clones in this sample may be carry-over from other donors' samples. The sequencing here drew on whole blood, taken in connection with sensitization to the hapten diphenylcyclopropenone (DPC). The V gene is TRBV12-3 or TRBV12-4, the J gene TRBJ2-4; maybe TRBD2 (5 bases). The chain's CDR3 is CASSLSERDIQYF. CDR3 DNA sequence: TGTGCCAGCAGTTTGAGTGAGAGGGACATTCAGTACTTC.